This entry is about one T cell receptor (beta chain). The record originates from a study of blood T cell repertoires in COVID-19. Study summary: The analysed material was cDNA or gDNA that came from T cells, B-cell-depleted T cells, or PBMCs.

CDR1 and CDR2 from the germline V gene are SGHNT and YENEEA. The CDR3 length is 16 residues. With V trimmed by 6 bases and J by 0 bases, 5 bases remained unmatched. TCRdb's table, derived via immunoSEQ multiplex PCR, lists solely in-frame clones and lacks some. This table has roughly 64,000 clones, 65% to 90% appearing once. The chain combines TRBV11-3 with TRBJ2-6, with 7 bases fitting TRBD1. The sample comprised peripheral blood. The TCR originated in a man aged 35-49 years with acute or convalescent COVID-19. CDR3 in DNA: TGTGCCAGCAGTGGGACAGAAGCCTCTGGGGCCAACGTCCTGACTTTC. This sequence encodes CASSGTEASGANVLTF.